The entry below describes one T cell receptor (beta chain). Its antigen remains unknown. This entry is derived from a study of beta chain features in type 1 diabetes. Overall study findings and caveats: The cDNA sequencing approach could over-represent high-TCR-expressing cells. Insertions at VDJ junctions were less frequent in type 1 diabetes patients. These patients also deleted more nucleotides at the same junctions. PCR might show a preference for shorter templates, equally across patients and controls.

Sequencing targeted expressed TCRB transcripts, as all isolated RNA had been reverse transcribed. Clones were read by immunoSEQ multiplex PCR, and TCRdb kept only the in-frame ones, dropping some. The repertoire holds about 60,000 clones, with approximately 59% as singletons. CDR1 and CDR2 (germline): SNHLY, FYNNEI. The length of the CDR3 is 14 residues. V lost 6 bases, J lost 3 bases, and 5 bases stayed unmatched. This clonotype was obtained from a woman aged 18 to 35 in good health. Sequenced material: Tregs from blood. The J gene is TRBJ1-2, the V gene TRBV2; 9 nucleotides match TRBD1. CDR3 sequence reads: CASRTGGADYGYTF. Written as DNA, the CDR3 is TGTGCCAGCAGAACAGGGGGCGCGGACTATGGCTACACCTTC. The full variable domain, in which reference TRBV2 and TRBJ1-2 provide the parts outside the CDR3, is EPEVTQTPSHQVTQMGQEVILRCVPISNHLYFYWYRQILGQKVEFLVSFYNNEISEKSEIFDDQFSVERPDGSNFTLKIRSTKLEDSAMYFCASRTGGADYGYTFGSGTRLTVV.